These 26 T cell receptor beta chains were sequenced from one sample in a study of type 1 regulatory T cells. TCRdb fed the reads into MiXCR, producing one record per CDR3 protein. The sample carries 15,000 or so distinct CDR3 sequences, roughly 15% recorded once. The antigens these receptors bind are not known. The sample consisted of cultured T cells, either the whole culture or a sorted T cell fraction (not recorded which). All receptors come from a human donor in good health.

This clonotype was seen more than once but under ten times. The chain uses TRBV18 and TRBJ1-4; no firm D call. Trimming left V 2 bases short and J 8 bases short, with 12 bases between. Looked up from germline, CDR1 is KGHSH and CDR2 is LQKENI. The CDR3 covers 14 residues. The CDR3 coding sequence is TGTGCCAGCTCACCAATTCGAAGTAACGAAAAACTGTTTTTT. It is translated as CASSPIRSNEKLFF.

Ten or more counts support this clonotype. This chain joins TRBV6-2 or TRBV6-3 and TRBJ1-2; D unresolved. The CDR3 length is 13 residues. The V end was cut by 4 bases, the J end by 6 bases, with 12 bases between. Germline V gene sequence: CDR1 MNHEY, CDR2 SVGEGT. For the CDR3, the DNA is TGTGCCAGCAGTTTAGCCGGACCACATGGCTACACCTTC. Its protein product is CASSLAGPHGYTF.

At least ten counts were recorded for this clonotype. The V gene is TRBV11-2, the J gene TRBJ2-5, with 12 bases that match TRBD2. The CDR3 is 15 amino acids. CDR1 SGHAT and CDR2 FQNNGV come from the germline V gene. V shed 4 bases and J 5 bases; nucleotides not matched to a gene: 5. CDR3 residues: CASSSTSGSWETQYF. As DNA, the CDR3 is TGTGCCAGCAGCTCGACTAGCGGGAGTTGGGAGACCCAGTACTTC.

By share of the sample, this clonotype is medium-sized (0.01 to 0.1%). The chain combines TRBV4-2 with TRBJ2-1, with TRBD1 matching 12 bases. CDR3 size: 16 residues. The germline CDR1 and CDR2 sequences are LGHNA and YNFKEQ. The V and J ends lost 1 base and 8 bases, in that order; junction bases with no gene match: 6. The CDR3 nucleotides are TGTGCCAGCAGCCAAGGGGGGACAGGGGGCTTAGATGAGCAGTTCTTC. It yields the protein CASSQGGTGGLDEQFF.

The rearrangement links TRBV30 to TRBJ2-5; D perhaps matches TRBD2 (7 bases). CDR1 is GTSNPN, CDR2 SVGIG, per germline (reference sequence). The length of the CDR3 is 15 residues. Trimming removed 0 bases at V and 5 bases at J, with 16 bases between. The CDR3, as DNA: TGTGCCTGGAGTGTAGGCGGGGGCGCCCAGGAGACCCAGTACTTC. This gives the protein CAWSVGGGAQETQYF. Drawing the rest from reference TRBV30 and TRBJ2-5, the complete variable domain is SQTIHQWPATLVQPVGSPLSLECTVEGTSNPNLYWYRQAAGRGLQLLFYSVGIGQISSEVPQNLSASRPQDRQFILSSKKLLLSDSGFYLCAWSVGGGAQETQYFGPGTRLLVL.

V usage is TRBV10-3 and J usage is TRBJ2-1; D not certain. V lost 6 bases, J lost 8 bases, and 8 bases lay in between. Germline V lookup: CDR1 ENHRY, CDR2 SYGVKD. The CDR3 has 11 residues. The DNA for the CDR3 is TGTGCCATCAGCAACCTCGATGAGCAGTTCTTC. This sequence encodes CAISNLDEQFF.

This clonotype was recorded at least ten times. This sequence joins TRBV7-9 and TRBJ2-1; D call uncertain. CDR3 size: 14 residues. Trimming shortened V by 0 bases and J by 10 bases, and 13 bases separated the two germline ends. CDR1 and CDR2 (germline): SEHNR, FQNEAQ (reference sequence). Here the CDR3 DNA reads TGTGCCAGCAGCTTAGCAGGACCAGGTCCCGAGCAGTTCTTC. Translated: CASSLAGPGPEQFF.

This clonotype was counted ten times or more. The rearrangement joins TRBV3-1 to TRBJ2-4; D is perhaps TRBD2 (6 bases). The CDR3 consists of 15 residues. The V gene lost 4 bases and the J gene lost 10 bases, with 20 bases spanning the gap. Germline V gene sequence: CDR1 LGHDT, CDR2 YNNKEL (reference sequence). The CDR3 loop reads CASSPEGTPSRIQYF. In nucleotides, the CDR3 is TGTGCCAGCAGCCCCGAAGGGACTCCCTCGCGTATTCAGTACTTC.

This clonotype showed up many times. This rearrangement joins TRBV9 to TRBJ2-1, with D perhaps matching TRBD2 (5 bases). CDR1 and CDR2 from the germline V gene are SGDLS and YYNGEE. Trimming pared 0 bases from V and 8 bases from J, leaving 15 bases between. The CDR3 loop spans 15 amino acids. The DNA of the CDR3 is TGTGCCAGCAGCGTAGCTTCGGCTAGCACCTATGAGCAGTTCTTC. It translates to CASSVASASTYEQFF.

In this sample, this clonotype turned up many times. The J gene is TRBJ1-1, the V gene TRBV20-1; no clear D gene. V dropped 0 bases and J dropped 4 bases, with 3 bases sitting between them. Looked up from germline, CDR1 is DFQATT and CDR2 is SNEGSKA (reference sequence). CDR3 size: 11 residues. CDR3 in DNA: TGCAGTGCTAGAGAAACCACTGAAGCTTTCTTT. This sequence encodes CSARETTEAFF.

This clonotype was seen at least ten times. This chain connects TRBV11-2 to TRBJ2-3; 7 bases fit TRBD2. V lost 1 base, J lost 2 bases, and 6 bases stayed unmatched. Germline V lookup: CDR1 SGHAT, CDR2 FQNNGV. The CDR3 is 16 residues long. This CDR3 reads CASSLVGGRITDTQYF. The CDR3 DNA sequence: TGTGCCAGCAGCTTAGTGGGCGGGAGAATCACAGATACGCAGTATTTT.

Many counts were recorded for this clonotype. The chain has TRBV6-5 and TRBJ1-2; the match to TRBD1 covers 7 bases. The germline V gene encodes CDR1 MNHEY and CDR2 SVGAGI. This CDR3 is 14 amino acids long. V lost 6 bases, J lost 6 bases, and 10 bases stayed unmatched. The DNA of the CDR3 is TGTGCCAGCAGCCTCGGTGGGACAGCCCATGGCTACACCTTC. This encodes CASSLGGTAHGYTF.

This clonotype is judged medium-sized. The chain is built from TRBV6-5 and TRBJ2-4; D is possibly TRBD2 (5 bases). V lost 4 bases and J lost 2, with 9 bases in between. This CDR3 spans 14 amino acids. CDR1 and CDR2 from the germline V gene are MNHEY and SVGAGI. The CDR3 spells CASSLGSSKNIQYF. The CDR3 DNA follows: TGTGCCAGCAGTTTAGGGAGTTCCAAAAACATTCAGTACTTC.

This clonotype was seen repeatedly, ten times or more. The chain has TRBV7-2 and TRBJ2-3; D may be TRBD1 (5 bases). In germline, CDR1 is SGHTA, CDR2 FQGNSA. The CDR3 totals 15 residues. The V gene lost 4 bases and the J gene lost 6 bases, with 17 bases spanning the gap. CDR3 in DNA: TGTGCCAGCAGCTCCCGTAGTGGGGCCCGGGATACGCAGTATTTT. This gives the protein CASSSRSGARDTQYF.

This clonotype was seen a handful of times. The V and J genes are TRBV6-2 or TRBV6-3 and TRBJ2-1; D ambiguous. This CDR3 has 14 amino acids. Trimming removed 1 base from V and 7 bases from J, with 11 bases in between. Looked up from germline, CDR1 is MNHEY and CDR2 is SVGEGT. CDR3 residues: CASSYWYGENEQFF. The CDR3 DNA is TGTGCCAGCAGTTACTGGTACGGAGAAAATGAGCAGTTCTTC.

This clonotype was detected only a few times. The chain combines TRBV18 with TRBJ1-5; weak D call: TRBD1 (5 bases). V was trimmed by 6 bases and J by 7 bases, leaving 16 bases between them. From germline, CDR1 is KGHSH and CDR2 LQKENI. There are 14 residues in the CDR3. CDR3 bases: TGTGCCAGCTCCCCAGGGCAAGTGAGCCAGCCCCAGCATTTT. It codes for CASSPGQVSQPQHF.

This clonotype has at least ten counts. This sequence joins TRBV6-5 and TRBJ2-7; D remains ambiguous. This CDR3 region has 14 residues. From germline, CDR1 is MNHEY and CDR2 SVGAGI. Trimming removed 0 bases at V and 8 bases at J, with 14 bases between. CDR3 DNA: TGTGCCAGCAGTTACTCGACCCTGGCCGACAAGCAGTACTTC. Translation gives CASSYSTLADKQYF.

There are many counts of this clonotype. The chain recombines TRBV5-4 with TRBJ2-2, with TRBD1 matching 7 bases. The CDR3 extends over 16 amino acids. Germline V gene data show CDR1 as SGHNT and CDR2 as YYREEE (reference sequence). J lost 0 bases, V lost 3 bases, and 5 bases had no gene match. For the CDR3, the DNA is TGTGCCAGCAGCTCAAGGACAGGTCCGAACACCGGGGAGCTGTTTTTT. This encodes CASSSRTGPNTGELFF.

This clonotype was detected only a few times. The chain uses TRBV20-1 and TRBJ2-5, with D perhaps TRBD1 (6 bases). There are 15 residues in the CDR3. The V end was cut by 5 bases, the J end by 1 base, with 17 bases between. Germline lookup yields CDR1 DFQATT and CDR2 SNEGSKA (reference sequence). Here the CDR3 reads CSAEPGHMSQETQYF. In DNA form, the CDR3 reads TGCAGTGCTGAGCCGGGACACATGTCCCAAGAGACCCAGTACTTC.

This clonotype appeared many times. CDR3 residues: CASRDPGAEDTQYF. The CDR3 DNA is TGTGCCAGCAGGGACCCGGGGGCGGAAGATACGCAGTATTTT. The rearrangement joins TRBV12-3 or TRBV12-4 to TRBJ2-3, with D tentatively TRBD1 or TRBD2 (6 bases each). The V gene lost 6 bases and the J gene lost 5 bases, with 15 bases spanning the gap. CDR3 size: 14 residues.

This clonotype was detected ten times or more. The chain is built from TRBV10-3 and TRBJ1-2; 10 nucleotides line up with TRBD1. The junction had 4 bases not matched to a gene; V was cut back by 10 bases and J by 5 bases. Germline lookup yields CDR1 ENHRY and CDR2 SYGVKD. This CDR3 region has 12 residues. CDR3 residues: CATGQGEYGYTF. The CDR3 DNA follows: TGTGCCACCGGACAGGGGGAATATGGCTACACCTTC.

A few counts support this clonotype. The rearrangement links TRBV7-9 to TRBJ2-2, with 9 nucleotides matching TRBD2. There are 15 residues in the CDR3. The J segment lost 3 bases and the V segment lost 4 bases, leaving 3 bases of the junction unmatched. From germline, CDR1 is SEHNR and CDR2 FQNEAQ (reference sequence). The DNA of the CDR3 is TGTGCCAGCAGCTACCGACTAGCGGACACCGGGGAGCTGTTTTTT. Encoded protein: CASSYRLADTGELFF.

This clonotype was picked up a small number of times. The genes are TRBV7-3 and TRBJ1-6, with 7 bases identical to TRBD1. CDR1 and CDR2 from the germline V gene are SGHTA and FQGTGA. The CDR3 runs 15 residues. The J segment lost 13 bases and the V segment lost 0 bases, leaving 9 bases of the junction unmatched. In DNA form, the CDR3 reads TGTGCCAGCAGCTTAACGGGGACAGTGGGTGAGCCCCTCCACTTT. Encoded protein: CASSLTGTVGEPLHF. Together with reference TRBV7-3 and TRBJ1-6, the CDR3 gives the full variable domain: GAGVSQTPSNKVTEKGKYVELRCDPISGHTALYWYRQSLGQGPEFLIYFQGTGAADDSGLPNDRFFAVRPEGSVSTLKIQRTERGDSAVYLCASSLTGTVGEPLHFGNGTRLTVT.

This clonotype was observed a handful of times. V and J are TRBV10-3 and TRBJ1-2, with D possibly matching TRBD1 (5 bases). Trimming removed 0 bases from V and 3 bases from J, with 11 bases in between. Germline V lookup: CDR1 ENHRY, CDR2 SYGVKD. CDR3 length: 15 residues. CDR3 nucleotides: TGTGCCATCAGTGAGTCCGGGGCCGGGGACTATGGCTACACCTTC. Translation: CAISESGAGDYGYTF.

Regarding this clonotype: No conserved phenylalanine or tryptophan ends this CDR3, so it is likely a read error. The DNA is left out, because the CDR3 cannot be placed on it with certainty; the CDR3 is given as TCRdb lists it. The chain couples TRBV4-2 to TRBJ2-4. The CDR3 contains 12 residues when both ends are counted. Per germline, CDR1 LGHNA and CDR2 YNFKEQ. This CDR3 reads CASSQETDIQEV.

The rearrangement uses TRBV7-2 and TRBJ2-1; 8 bases align to TRBD1. Germline V gene data show CDR1 as SGHTA and CDR2 as FQGNSA. The V segment lost 2 bases and the J segment 1 base; nucleotides outside the gene matches: 4. This CDR3 has 16 amino acids. CDR3 sequence (DNA): TGTGCCAGCAGCTTAACCACAGGGGGATCCTACAATGAGCAGTTCTTC. It codes for CASSLTTGGSYNEQFF.